This T cell receptor (beta chain) stems from a study of cytomegalovirus exposure and HLA in healthy donors. General observations from the study: Later analysis found that TCR beta chains associated with HLA were more clonally expanded than other, equally common chains. A later analysis linked a missense variant in DCLRE1C to the trimming of TCR beta V and J genes. Later on, an analysis showed TCR association rates differing by HLA locus, with DRB1 the most and HLA-C the fewest.

The PCR had 60 Vbeta and 13 Jbeta primers. Sequencing used immunoSEQ multiplex PCR; TCRdb keeps in-frame clones, though not all of them. The repertoire has 150,000 to 200,000 clones, approximately 78% of them found once; the top ten carry approximately 0.87%. Only a few counts were recorded for this clone. Its antigen is undetermined. At the time of sampling, donors were nominally healthy, though unrecorded immune exposures were likely. Sequencing was carried out using PBMCs. The clonotype originates from a girl aged 2 to 9 in good health and CMV-seropositive.

CDR3 protein: CSVEDSAGVSDTQYF. In nucleotides, the CDR3 is TGCAGCGTTGAAGATTCGGCGGGGGTCTCAGATACGCAGTATTTT. The V call is TRBV29-1, the J call TRBJ2-3; 7 bases map to TRBD2. The junction had 7 bases not matched to a gene; V was cut back by 0 bases and J by 4 bases. This CDR3 region has 15 residues. The germline V gene encodes CDR1 SQVTM and CDR2 ANQGSEA.